Below, 24 T cell receptor beta chains from the same sample are listed, as sequenced in a study of control samples from healthy donors and cancer patients. Here immunoSEQ multiplex PCR was the method, and the copy in TCRdb shows in-frame clones only, minus some. The repertoire consists of 80,000 to 100,000 clones, with roughly 92% occurring once and the leading ten covering 2.5% to 3.5%. Sequences were obtained from blood. These receptors all come from a human donor in good health. The donor label of this sample is uncertain.

This clone was seen a handful of times. The DNA for the CDR3 is TGCGCCAGCAGCTTGGCTCGGACAGGGCTCGACGAGCAGTACTTC. Amino acids: CASSLARTGLDEQYF. This chain links TRBV5-1 with TRBJ2-7; 8 bases align to TRBD1. The V gene's germline CDR1 is SGHRS and CDR2 YFSETQ. The CDR3 contains 15 residues. With V trimmed by 0 bases and J by 5 bases, 7 bases remained unmatched.

The chain joins TRBV5-1 to TRBJ1-1; D gene uncertain. V lost 0 bases to trimming and J lost 1 base, with 13 bases between them. The germline V gene has CDR1 SGHRS and CDR2 YFSETQ. This CDR3 region has 16 residues. The CDR3 bases are TGCGCCAGCAGCTTGGGTGCGGTTGGACCGAACACTGAAGCTTTCTTT. Protein: CASSLGAVGPNTEAFF.

V is TRBV12-3 or TRBV12-4 and J is TRBJ2-3; D gene ambiguous. The V and J ends lost 6 bases and 4 bases respectively, with 11 bases between them. The CDR3 is made up of 13 amino acids. This CDR3 is CASSAEIPDTQYF. The DNA of the CDR3 is TGTGCCAGCAGCGCCGAAATCCCAGATACGCAGTATTTT.

This chain links TRBV7-2 with TRBJ2-2; 8 positions agree with TRBD1. With 5 bases clipped from V and 4 bases from J, the junction kept 9 bases outside the gene matches. The CDR3 contains 16 residues. Germline CDR1 SGHTA, CDR2 FQGNSA. The CDR3 DNA reads TGTGCCAGCAGCCAATGGACAGGGAAGGTCACCGGGGAGCTGTTTTTT. Amino acids: CASSQWTGKVTGELFF.

This clone was counted once. V usage is TRBV12-3 or TRBV12-4 and J usage is TRBJ1-2, with no clear D. This CDR3 is built from 13 residues. V dropped 3 bases and J dropped 7 bases, with 12 bases sitting between them. CDR3 sequence reads: CASSFVAAAGYTF. The CDR3 bases are TGTGCCAGCAGTTTCGTGGCTGCCGCTGGCTACACCTTC.

This chain uses TRBV15 with TRBJ1-6; 9 positions agree with TRBD1. V dropped 3 bases and J dropped 9; count of bases not matched to a gene: 3. The V gene's germline CDR1 is LNHNV and CDR2 YYDKDF (reference sequence). The CDR3 is made up of 14 amino acids. This CDR3 is CATSRGQGASPLHF. CDR3 coding DNA: TGTGCCACCAGCAGGGGACAGGGAGCTTCACCCCTCCACTTT.

V is TRBV12-5 and J is TRBJ2-1; D may be TRBD1 (5 bases). The CDR3 sequence is 17 residues long. Germline V CDR1 and CDR2: LGHNT, FRNRAP. V was shortened by 1 base and J by 0 bases, with 13 bases between the two germline ends. The CDR3 here is CASGLGPDSSSYNEQFF. Here the CDR3 DNA reads TGTGCTAGTGGTTTGGGCCCAGACAGCAGCTCCTACAATGAGCAGTTCTTC.

The chain joins TRBV5-1 to TRBJ2-3; D tentatively reads TRBD1 or TRBD2 (5 bases each). The CDR3 sequence is 14 residues long. The ends were cut back, 4 bases at V and 2 bases at J, with 11 bases in the middle. Looked up from germline, CDR1 is SGHRS and CDR2 is YFSETQ. DNA for the CDR3: TGCGCCAGCAGCAGGGACCACTCCACAGATACGCAGTATTTT. Its translation is CASSRDHSTDTQYF.

The rearrangement joins TRBV21-1 to TRBJ2-1; the table's D call TRBD2 went unverified against the DNA. TRBV21-1 is annotated as a pseudogene. This CDR3 spans 16 amino acids. The CDR3 sequence is CASSTPGPSSYNEQFF. The CDR3 region has the DNA TGTGCCAGCAGCACCCCGGGTCCCAGCTCCTACAATGAGCAGTTCTTC.

The gene calls are TRBV5-6 and TRBJ1-1, with TRBD1 as a possible D gene (6 bases). Germline-derived CDR1 and CDR2 are SGHDT and YYEEEE. V was shortened by 0 bases and J by 8 bases, with 11 bases between the two germline ends. CDR3 length equals 13 residues. The CDR3 loop reads CASSLGWTAEAFF. Written as DNA, the CDR3 is TGTGCCAGCAGCTTGGGGTGGACAGCAGAAGCTTTCTTT. Variable domain in full (rest from reference TRBV5-6 and TRBJ1-1): DAGVTQSPTHLIKTRGQQVTLRCSPKSGHDTVSWYQQALGQGPQFIFQYYEEEERQRGNFPDRFSGHQFPNYSSELNVNALLLGDSALYLCASSLGWTAEAFFGQGTRLTVV.

V and J are TRBV30 and TRBJ1-1; weak D call: TRBD1 (5 bases). CDR1 and CDR2 from the germline V gene are GTSNPN and SVGIG (reference sequence). The V end was cut by 5 bases, the J end by 0 bases, with 7 bases between. The CDR3 has 12 residues. In DNA, the CDR3 is TGTGCCTGGGACAGTATGAACACTGAAGCTTTCTTT. Residues: CAWDSMNTEAFF.

This sequence joins TRBV25-1 and TRBJ1-3; D gene unclear. Germline V gene lookup returns CDR1 MGHDK and CDR2 SYGVNS. With 3 bases removed from V and 1 base from J, the gap between germline ends came to 4 bases. This CDR3 is 13 amino acids long. As DNA, the CDR3 is TGTGCCAGCAGTGATTTTTCTGGAAACACCATATATTTT. Its protein is CASSDFSGNTIYF.

The chain is built from TRBV9 and TRBJ1-4; TRBD1 agrees at 7 bases. V lost 3 bases, J lost 8 bases, and 7 bases stayed unmatched. From germline, CDR1 is SGDLS and CDR2 YYNGEE. The CDR3 consists of 14 residues. CDR3 nucleotides: TGTGCCAGCAGCGAGGGGACAGATCAAGAAAAACTGTTTTTT. This sequence encodes CASSEGTDQEKLFF.

The CDR3 reads CASSLGRTTGELFF. CDR3 nucleotides: TGCGCCAGCAGCCTGGGACGGACCACCGGGGAGCTGTTTTTT. This rearrangement joins TRBV5-1 to TRBJ2-2; D may correspond to TRBD1 or TRBD2 (5 bases each). This CDR3 is built from 14 residues. Germline-derived CDR1 and CDR2 are SGHRS and YFSETQ. V was cut by 4 bases and J by 4 bases, with 11 bases left in between.

This clone occurred once. This CDR3 is CASSEVSGTAKNIQYF. The CDR3, as DNA: TGTGCCAGCAGTGAAGTTTCCGGGACAGCCAAAAACATTCAGTACTTC. This chain uses TRBV25-1 with TRBJ2-4; TRBD1 or TRBD2 may be the D gene (5 bases each). The germline V and J ends were trimmed by 2 bases and 0 bases, with 11 bases remaining between them. CDR3 length: 16 residues. CDR1 is MGHDK, CDR2 SYGVNS, per germline. The full variable domain, with the rest looked up from reference TRBV25-1 and TRBJ2-4, is EADIYQTPRYLVIGTGKKITLECSQTMGHDKMYWYQQDPGMELHLIHYSYGVNSTEKGDLSSESTVSRIRTEHFPLTLESARPSHTSQYLCASSEVSGTAKNIQYFGAGTRLSVL.

CDR3 loop: CASNRGYYTEAFF. CDR3 nucleotides: TGTGCCAGTAACAGGGGATATTACACTGAAGCTTTCTTT. The rearrangement links TRBV6-5 to TRBJ1-1; 7 nucleotides agree with TRBD1. Unmatched junction bases numbered 7, after V lost 9 bases and J lost 3 bases. Germline assignment: CDR1 MNHEY and CDR2 SVGAGI. The CDR3 length is 13 residues.

The rearrangement uses TRBV24-1 and TRBJ1-2, with D tentatively TRBD1 (5 bases). This CDR3 spans 14 amino acids. Germline V gene lookup returns CDR1 KGHDR and CDR2 SFDVKD. The V end lost 0 bases, the J end lost 1 base, and 5 bases lay between the germline ends. CDR3 sequence (DNA): TGTGCCACCAGTGATTTGGACAGTAACTATGGCTACACCTTC. As protein: CATSDLDSNYGYTF.

V usage is TRBV5-4 and J usage is TRBJ1-1, with D perhaps TRBD1 (6 bases). CDR3 size: 18 residues. Germline values: CDR1 SGHNT, CDR2 YYREEE (reference sequence). The V and J ends lost 3 bases and 3 bases respectively, with 24 bases between them. The CDR3 reads CASSSSRGINVPDTEAFF. The CDR3 coding sequence is TGTGCCAGCAGCTCCAGTAGGGGGATTAATGTCCCGGACACTGAAGCTTTCTTT.

The chain employs TRBV10-1 and TRBJ2-2, with D perhaps TRBD2 (6 bases). V was cut by 1 base and J by 2 bases, with 11 bases left in between. Germline loops: CDR1 WNHNN, CDR2 SYGVQD (reference sequence). The CDR3 is 16 residues long. The CDR3 reads CASSEWRGQNTGELFF. For the CDR3, the DNA is TGCGCCAGCAGTGAGTGGCGGGGTCAAAACACCGGGGAGCTGTTTTTT.

The rearrangement uses TRBV5-3 and TRBJ1-5, with D uncertain. TRBV5-3 is placed among ORFs of uncertain function. Trimming stripped 4 bases from V and 6 bases from J, with 20 bases between. The CDR3 is made up of 16 amino acids. The CDR3 coding sequence is TGTGCCAGAAGCCCTAAATTCCGGGCCCTTCGTCAGCCCCAGCATTTT. Translation: CARSPKFRALRQPQHF.

This clone appeared once. V gene TRBV5-5 combines with J gene TRBJ1-2; 8 nucleotides line up with TRBD1. The CDR3 length is 13 residues. Germline CDR1 reads SGHKS; CDR2 reads YYEKEE (reference sequence). With V trimmed by 4 bases and J by 8 bases, 7 bases remained unmatched. Here the CDR3 DNA reads TGTGCCAGCAGCGTGACAGGGGCGCTAGGCTACACCTTC. Translation: CASSVTGALGYTF.

J is TRBJ1-2 and V is TRBV30, with TRBD1 matching 7 bases. With V trimmed by 3 bases and J by 4 bases, 8 bases remained unmatched. The CDR3 contains 14 residues. Germline V CDR1 and CDR2: GTSNPN, SVGIG (reference sequence). The CDR3, as DNA: TGTGCCTGGAGCTTCGACAGGGCGCTCTATGGCTACACCTTC. Protein product: CAWSFDRALYGYTF. Based on the CDR3 plus reference TRBV30 and TRBJ1-2, the full variable domain is SQTIHQWPATLVQPVGSPLSLECTVEGTSNPNLYWYRQAAGRGLQLLFYSVGIGQISSEVPQNLSASRPQDRQFILSSKKLLLSDSGFYLCAWSFDRALYGYTFGSGTRLTVV.

This chain joins TRBV7-3 and TRBJ1-1; D may be TRBD1 (5 bases). Trimming removed 0 bases at V and 6 bases at J, with 11 bases between. Germline assignment: CDR1 SGHTA and CDR2 FQGTGA. The CDR3 contains 14 residues. The CDR3 bases are TGTGCCAGCAGCTTAACAGGTCAGGGCTCTGAAGCTTTCTTT. It specifies CASSLTGQGSEAFF.

The rearrangement links TRBV6-6 to TRBJ1-6; D is uncertain. From germline, CDR1 is MNHNY and CDR2 SVGAGI (reference sequence). CDR3 length: 11 amino acids. V lost 9 bases, J lost 9 bases, and 9 bases lay in between. CDR3 in DNA: TGTGCCAGTCGGGCGGGTTCACCCCTCCACTTT. Its protein is CASRAGSPLHF.